A single sample is the source of the 13 T cell receptor beta chains below, sequenced in a study of blood T cell repertoires in COVID-19. The data were produced by immunoSEQ multiplex PCR, yet TCRdb's version contains in-frame clones alone and is incomplete. The sample has around 230,000 clones; approximately 84% are singletons. The specimen was PBMCs or T cells enriched from blood (not recorded which). The source of these receptors is a man aged 35 to 55 who had recovered from COVID-19.

CDR3 coding DNA: TGTGCCAGCAGCCCTGACAGGAGTTCCTACAATGAGCAGTTCTTC. It encodes CASSPDRSSYNEQFF. The rearrangement links TRBV7-6 to TRBJ2-1; maybe TRBD1 (6 bases). Trimming removed 5 bases from V and 1 base from J, with 12 bases in between. The CDR3 contains 15 residues. Germline CDR1 and CDR2: SGHVS and FNYEAQ.

This clone was counted a few times. This chain joins TRBV7-2 and TRBJ1-2, with TRBD1 matching 7 bases. The CDR3 length is 14 residues. With 5 bases clipped from V and 4 bases from J, the junction kept 7 bases outside the gene matches. Per germline, CDR1 SGHTA and CDR2 FQGNSA. The DNA of the CDR3 is TGTGCCAGCAGCCCCGGACAGGCCATCTATGGCTACACCTTC. Translating it yields CASSPGQAIYGYTF.

This rearrangement joins TRBV6-1 to TRBJ2-3; D is possibly TRBD1 (6 bases). Germline V CDR1 and CDR2: MNHNS, SASEGT. This CDR3 spans 15 amino acids. V gave up 2 bases and J gave up 2 bases, with 11 bases separating them. The CDR3 bases are TGTGCCAGCAGTGAACTGGGACATCACACAGATACGCAGTATTTT. Protein: CASSELGHHTDTQYF.

The table lists this clone with a count of one. This chain uses TRBV9 with TRBJ2-3, with D tentatively TRBD2 (6 bases). The CDR3 runs to 15 residues. The germline CDR1 and CDR2 sequences are SGDLS and YYNGEE. V lost 4 bases, J lost 2 bases, and 14 bases lay in between. The DNA of the CDR3 is TGTGCCAGCAGCCCTCAGGGACTTGTCACAGATACGCAGTATTTT. This gives the protein CASSPQGLVTDTQYF.

The chain couples TRBV6-5 to TRBJ2-3, with D perhaps matching TRBD2 (5 bases). The CDR3 is 14 amino acids. Germline V gene lookup returns CDR1 MNHEY and CDR2 SVGAGI. Trimming took off 2 bases at V and 6 bases at J, with 12 bases between the two ends. In DNA form, the CDR3 reads TGTGCCAGCAGTTACCGTACTAGGGCGGATACGCAGTATTTT. Its protein is CASSYRTRADTQYF.

V gene TRBV7-2 combines with J gene TRBJ1-2, with D hard to call. Germline CDR1 reads SGHTA; CDR2 reads FQGNSA. The CDR3 has 13 residues. V lost 1 base and J lost 8, with 11 bases in between. Here the CDR3 reads CASSLGGPLGYTF. The CDR3 coding sequence is TGTGCCAGCAGCTTAGGCGGTCCCCTGGGCTACACCTTC.

This chain connects TRBV27 to TRBJ2-1; the match to TRBD2 covers 11 bases. The CDR3 consists of 15 residues. Germline-derived CDR1 and CDR2 are MNHEY and SMNVEV (reference sequence). After removal of 4 bases from V and 4 bases from J, the junction contained 3 bases not matched to a gene. The CDR3 DNA reads TGTGCCAGCAGTTCCGGGACTAGCGGATACAATGAGCAGTTCTTC. Encoded protein: CASSSGTSGYNEQFF.

This clone has just one count. This sequence joins TRBV11-2 and TRBJ1-2; tentative D call: TRBD1 (6 bases). CDR3 length: 13 amino acids. Germline V gene data show CDR1 as SGHAT and CDR2 as FQNNGV. Trimming took off 3 bases at V and 3 bases at J, with 8 bases between the two ends. Here the CDR3 reads CASSFSGDYGYTF. The CDR3 DNA reads as TGTGCCAGCAGCTTTTCAGGGGACTATGGCTACACCTTC.

The rearrangement uses TRBV4-2 and TRBJ2-7; D possibly corresponds to TRBD2 (6 bases). Trimming removed 4 bases from V and 1 base from J, with 17 bases in between. Germline CDR1 is LGHNA and CDR2 is YNFKEQ. The CDR3 length is 16 residues. CDR3 loop: CASSRSRLGESYEQYF. The CDR3 coding sequence is TGTGCCAGCAGCCGTTCTAGACTAGGGGAATCCTACGAGCAGTACTTC.

A word on this clone: One end of the junction fails to match germline, which may point to a read error. The V and J genes are TRBV2 and TRBJ1-5, with 8 positions matching TRBD1. The germline V gene encodes CDR1 SNHLY and CDR2 FYNNEI. This CDR3 contains 14 residues. The CDR3 reads CVSSETGGRQPQHF. The DNA for the CDR3 is TGTGTCAGCAGTGAAACAGGGGGGAGGCAGCCCCAGCATTTT. The full variable domain, its missing parts supplied by reference TRBV2 and TRBJ1-5, is EPEVTQTPSHQVTQMGQEVILRCVPISNHLYFYWYRQILGQKVEFLVSFYNNEISEKSEIFDDQFSVERPDGSNFTLKIRSTKLEDSAMYFCVSSETGGRQPQHFGDGTRLSIL.

The chain uses TRBV7-9 and TRBJ1-3, with a possible D match to TRBD1 (5 bases). This CDR3 is built from 14 residues. CDR1 and CDR2 (germline): SEHNR, FQNEAQ (reference sequence). V lost 5 bases to trimming and J lost 8 bases, with 16 bases between them. The CDR3 region is CASSLPGVLDTIYF. The DNA of the CDR3 is TGTGCCAGCAGCCTCCCGGGGGTTTTGGACACCATATATTTT.

V is TRBV5-5 and J is TRBJ2-7, with 7 bases fitting TRBD1. This CDR3 has 13 residues. Germline lookup yields CDR1 SGHKS and CDR2 YYEKEE (reference sequence). Trimming cost V 0 bases and J 6 bases; bases outside gene matches: 3. CDR3 residues: CASSLGTGGEQYF. In DNA, the CDR3 is TGTGCCAGCAGCTTGGGGACAGGCGGCGAGCAGTACTTC.

V is TRBV7-7 and J is TRBJ2-1; weak D call: TRBD1 (6 bases). Trimming removed 6 bases from V and 8 bases from J, with 14 bases in between. The CDR3 sequence is 13 residues long. The germline V gene encodes CDR1 SSHAT and CDR2 FNYEAQ (reference sequence). CDR3 residues: CASRPTGSDEQFF. CDR3 in DNA: TGTGCCAGCAGACCTACAGGGAGTGATGAGCAGTTCTTC.